The 15 T cell receptor beta chains in this list originate from one sample, sequenced in a study of T cell responses to AZD1222 COVID-19 vaccine. TCRdb keeps only in-frame clones here, not all; method: immunoSEQ multiplex PCR. Of some 110,000 clones in the sample, 93% were seen once. The starting material was peripheral blood, obtained on day 0 of AZD1222 vaccination. Receptors originate from an adult in good health.

The V call is TRBV7-9, the J call TRBJ2-1; 12 bases match TRBD2. Germline V gene sequence: CDR1 SEHNR, CDR2 FQNEAQ (reference sequence). This CDR3 comprises 19 residues. J lost 7 bases, V lost 6 bases, and 19 bases had no gene match. The CDR3 region has the DNA TGTGCCAGCAGAGTAACGGGACTAGCGGGTCCCCGCCTGAAGAATGAGCAGTTCTTC. Translated, it gives CASRVTGLAGPRLKNEQFF.

This sequence joins TRBV29-1 and TRBJ2-7; no firm D call. The CDR3 contains 13 residues. Trimming took off 3 bases at V and 2 bases at J, with 11 bases between the two ends. The germline V gene has CDR1 SQVTM and CDR2 ANQGSEA. Written as DNA, the CDR3 is TGCAGCGTTGAGAAGGGCCCCCCCTACGAGCAGTACTTC. Encoded protein: CSVEKGPPYEQYF.

The chain has TRBV4-1 and TRBJ1-2; D unclear. This CDR3 is 15 amino acids long. Germline V CDR1 and CDR2: MGHRA, YSYEKL. V lost 0 bases, J lost 8 bases, and 16 bases lay in between. The CDR3 nucleotides read TGCGCCAGCAGCCAAGACTCCAGGCGTCTCGGCGGCTACACCTTC. Encoded protein: CASSQDSRRLGGYTF.

The chain has TRBV12-3 or TRBV12-4 and TRBJ1-6; no firm D call. Trimming pared 6 bases from V and 18 bases from J, leaving 9 bases between. The CDR3 consists of 9 residues. CDR3: CASSPKPHF. In nucleotides, the CDR3 is TGTGCCAGCAGCCCCAAACCCCACTTT.

This clone was seen once. The genes are TRBV25-1 and TRBJ2-2; the match to TRBD2 covers 9 bases. This CDR3 region has 17 residues. The germline V gene has CDR1 MGHDK and CDR2 SYGVNS. V trimming: 8 bases; J trimming: 0 bases; junction bases outside the gene matches: 10. The CDR3: CASRRASGTPNTGELFF. The CDR3 bases are TGTGCCAGCCGACGGGCTAGCGGGACGCCGAACACCGGGGAGCTGTTTTTT.

V and J are TRBV30 and TRBJ1-5; D gene uncertain. The CDR3 runs to 15 residues. Germline CDR1 reads GTSNPN; CDR2 reads SVGIG (reference sequence). Trimming stripped 1 base from V and 5 bases from J, with 15 bases between. The CDR3 region has the DNA TGTGCCTGGAGTGAAATGGGCGGGAGATATCAGCCCCAGCATTTT. Amino acid sequence: CAWSEMGGRYQPQHF.

The CDR3, as DNA: TGTGCCAGTAGTATAGCCCCCCCGGGGACCACTGAAGCTTTCTTT. This translates into CASSIAPPGTTEAFF. The V call is TRBV19, the J call TRBJ1-1, with D tentatively TRBD1 (5 bases). Deletions cut 1 base from V and 4 bases from J, with 13 bases between. This CDR3 has 15 amino acids. Germline CDR1 LNHDA, CDR2 SQIVND (reference sequence).

The genes are TRBV18 and TRBJ2-1; 8 positions match TRBD2. The CDR3 runs to 15 residues. Trimming cost V 3 bases and J 9 bases; bases outside gene matches: 10. The V gene's germline CDR1 is KGHSH and CDR2 LQKENI. CDR3 nucleotide sequence: TGTGCCAGCTCACCCCAATCGGGAGGGAGCGGTGAGCAGTTCTTC. It yields the protein CASSPQSGGSGEQFF.

The chain is built from TRBV29-1 and TRBJ1-1; D is possibly TRBD1 (5 bases). CDR3 length: 14 amino acids. Germline V gene sequence: CDR1 SQVTM, CDR2 ANQGSEA. Trimming left V 4 bases short and J 0 bases short, with 12 bases between. CDR3 protein: CSVGSGRMNTEAFF. The CDR3 DNA follows: TGCAGCGTTGGGTCGGGACGCATGAACACTGAAGCTTTCTTT.

The chain has TRBV6-5 and TRBJ2-5; D perhaps matches TRBD1 (5 bases). Germline-derived CDR1 and CDR2 are MNHEY and SVGAGI. The CDR3 covers 12 residues. The ends were cut back, 2 bases at V and 4 bases at J, with 5 bases in the middle. The CDR3 bases are TGTGCCAGCAGTTACGACAGAGAGACCCAGTACTTC. Translated: CASSYDRETQYF.

This clone was counted between two and nine times. The chain uses TRBV21-1 and TRBJ1-4. TRBV21-1 is deemed a pseudogene. The CDR3 has 11 amino acids. CDR3: CASSKTLRLFF. Here the CDR3 DNA reads TGTGCCAGCAGCAAAACCCTGAGGTTGTTTTTT.

The V gene is TRBV28, the J gene TRBJ2-2, with unresolved D. CDR3 length: 12 amino acids. The germline V and J ends were trimmed by 5 bases and 1 base, with 2 bases remaining between them. Germline CDR1 reads MDHEN; CDR2 reads SYDVKM. The CDR3 here is CASSRNTGELFF. DNA for the CDR3: TGTGCCAGCAGTCGGAACACCGGGGAGCTGTTTTTT.

V and J are TRBV20-1 and TRBJ1-5; unclear D gene. The germline V gene has CDR1 DFQATT and CDR2 SNEGSKA (reference sequence). This CDR3 has 14 amino acids. V lost 3 bases, J lost 2 bases, and 11 bases lay in between. The CDR3 sequence: CSASFGDGNQPQHF. In DNA, the CDR3 is TGCAGTGCTAGTTTCGGGGATGGCAATCAGCCCCAGCATTTT.

CDR3 DNA sequence: TGCGCCAGCAGCTTGGGCAGACAGAACCACAATGAGCAGTTCTTC. Residues: CASSLGRQNHNEQFF. The V gene is TRBV5-1, the J gene TRBJ2-1; TRBD1 is a possible D gene (5 bases). CDR1 and CDR2 (germline): SGHRS, YFSETQ. The CDR3 contains 15 residues. V shed 0 bases and J shed 5 bases, with 12 bases lying between them.

This clone was seen once. The V gene is TRBV28, the J gene TRBJ2-7, with D possibly called TRBD1 or TRBD2 (6 bases each). The V end was cut by 3 bases, the J end by 7 bases, with 16 bases between. The CDR3 extends over 14 amino acids. CDR1 is MDHEN, CDR2 SYDVKM, per germline. The CDR3, as DNA: TGTGCCAGCAGTTTTTCGGGGGCCCTTTTTGAGCAGTACTTC. Amino acids: CASSFSGALFEQYF.